This TCR beta chain was found in a study of blood T cell repertoires in COVID-19. V was cut by 7 bases and J by 0 bases, with 15 bases left in between. The CDR3 extends over 15 amino acids. Germline V CDR1 and CDR2: MNHNS, SASEGT. This table comes from immunoSEQ multiplex PCR, and its TCRdb copy is limited to in-frame clones, with some not included. This sample has about 300,000 clones; about 89% occur once, and the top ten carry over 2%. The sequencing sample was made of PBMCs or T cells enriched from blood (not recorded which). The TCR originated in a woman in her late teens or twenties who had recovered from COVID-19. The genes are TRBV6-1 and TRBJ1-2, with D perhaps matching TRBD1 (6 bases). In DNA form, the CDR3 reads TGTGCCAGCACCATGACAGGATTCGCTAACTATGGCTACACCTTC. It translates to CASTMTGFANYGYTF.